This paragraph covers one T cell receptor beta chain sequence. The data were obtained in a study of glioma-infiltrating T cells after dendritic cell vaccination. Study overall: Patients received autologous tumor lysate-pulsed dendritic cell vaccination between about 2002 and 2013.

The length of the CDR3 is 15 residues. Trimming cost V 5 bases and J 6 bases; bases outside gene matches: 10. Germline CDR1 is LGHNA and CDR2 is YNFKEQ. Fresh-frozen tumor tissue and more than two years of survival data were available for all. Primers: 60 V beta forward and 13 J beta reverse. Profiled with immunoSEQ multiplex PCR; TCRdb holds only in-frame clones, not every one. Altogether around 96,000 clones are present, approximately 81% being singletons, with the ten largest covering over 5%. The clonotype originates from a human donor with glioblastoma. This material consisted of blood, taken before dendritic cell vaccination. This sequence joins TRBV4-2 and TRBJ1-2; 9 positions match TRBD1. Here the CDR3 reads CASSSPGQGKDGYTF. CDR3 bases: TGTGCCAGCAGCTCTCCGGGACAGGGAAAAGATGGCTACACCTTC.